Described below is a single TCR beta chain sequence and its context. One end of the junction does not line up with germline, which may come from a read error. The PCR ran on 60 Vbeta and 13 Jbeta primers. The protocol was immunoSEQ multiplex PCR, while the TCRdb copy is restricted to in-frame clones and leaves out a portion. Of about 270,000 clones listed, under 80% are singletons. This entry comes from a study of cytomegalovirus exposure and HLA in healthy donors. The CDR3 extends over 13 amino acids. In germline, CDR1 is MNHEY, CDR2 SMNVEV (reference sequence). The sequenced sample consisted of PBMCs. The clonotype originates from a female donor in good health and CMV-seronegative. The chain uses TRBV27 and TRBJ2-7, with D perhaps matching TRBD2 (5 bases). CDR3 loop: CASLWTDDYGQYF. The CDR3 DNA follows: TGTGCCAGTCTGTGGACGGACGACTACGGGCAGTACTTC.